These T cell receptor beta chains were read from a single sample in a study of T cell repertoires in cytomegalovirus infection. MiXCR, applied by TCRdb to the reads, yields one record per CDR3 protein. This table has 160,000 or so distinct CDR3 sequences, 23% appearing once. Sequenced: PBMCs. Receptors were obtained from a human donor in good health (CMV status not recorded). Some clones in this sample may be carry-over from other donors' samples. Each CDR3 is given with its conserved first and last residue. Fields, in order: clone size, D gene, V gene, J gene, CDR3 length, CDR3 DNA, CDR3 protein. D genes are given only for firm matches. Rows give clone size only sometimes, using once, few, many, or a class for an expanded clone.

clone_size: NA
d_call: NA
v_call: TRBV19
j_call: TRBJ1-2
cdr3_length: 12
cdr3_nt: TGTGCCAGTAGTGGGACGGCCTATGGCTACACCTTC
cdr3_aa: CASSGTAYGYTF

clone_size: few
d_call: TRBD2
v_call: TRBV2
j_call: TRBJ2-5
cdr3_length: 16
cdr3_nt: TGTGCCAGCAGTCCCGGGGCTAGCGGGGGTCAAGAGACCCAGTACTTC
cdr3_aa: CASSPGASGGQETQYF

clone_size: few
d_call: NA
v_call: TRBV7-9
j_call: TRBJ2-3
cdr3_length: 14
cdr3_nt: TGTGCCAGCAGCTCCCGGGACGGCACAGATACGCAGTATTTT
cdr3_aa: CASSSRDGTDTQYF

clone_size: many
d_call: NA
v_call: TRBV7-3
j_call: TRBJ1-5
cdr3_length: 15
cdr3_nt: TGTGCCAGCAGCTTAACCCCAGACGGCACAGGGACGCAGCATTTT
cdr3_aa: CASSLTPDGTGTQHF

clone_size: NA
d_call: TRBD1
v_call: TRBV5-5
j_call: TRBJ2-3
cdr3_length: 15
cdr3_nt: TGTGCCAGCACCATAGAGGGGGCAGTCACAGATACGCAGTATTTT
cdr3_aa: CASTIEGAVTDTQYF

clone_size: few
d_call: NA
v_call: TRBV5-1
j_call: TRBJ1-1
cdr3_length: 15
cdr3_nt: TGCGCCAGCAGCCCTTTTGGCGACCTGAACACTGAAGCTTTCTTT
cdr3_aa: CASSPFGDLNTEAFF

clone_size: many
d_call: TRBD2
v_call: TRBV7-9
j_call: TRBJ2-1
cdr3_length: 17
cdr3_nt: TGTGCCAGCAGCCCGGGCGGGCTAGCGGCATCCTACAATGAGCAGTTCTTC
cdr3_aa: CASSPGGLAASYNEQFF

clone_size: NA
d_call: TRBD1
v_call: TRBV6-5
j_call: TRBJ1-1
cdr3_length: 13
cdr3_nt: TGTGCCAGCAGCCGGACAGGGGACACTGAAGCTTTCTTT
cdr3_aa: CASSRTGDTEAFF

clone_size: many
d_call: TRBD1
v_call: TRBV7-8
j_call: TRBJ1-6
cdr3_length: 17
cdr3_nt: TGTGCCAGCAACCAAGACCGCCCGGGACAGGGAAATTCACCCCTCCACTTT
cdr3_aa: CASNQDRPGQGNSPLHF

clone_size: NA
d_call: NA
v_call: TRBV5-5
j_call: TRBJ2-7
cdr3_length: 13
cdr3_nt: TGTGCCAGCAGCTGGGCCGACTCCTACGAGCAGTACTTC
cdr3_aa: CASSWADSYEQYF

clone_size: NA
d_call: NA
v_call: TRBV7-4
j_call: TRBJ2-2
cdr3_length: 15
cdr3_nt: TGTGCCAGCAGCTTATCACAGGCTCGGACCGGGGAGCTGTTTTTT
cdr3_aa: CASSLSQARTGELFF

clone_size: NA
d_call: TRBD1
v_call: TRBV9
j_call: TRBJ2-7
cdr3_length: 15
cdr3_nt: TGTGCCAGCAGCGTAAGTGGGACAGGGGCCTACGAGCAGTACTTC
cdr3_aa: CASSVSGTGAYEQYF

clone_size: few
d_call: NA
v_call: TRBV7-3
j_call: TRBJ2-3
cdr3_length: 15
cdr3_nt: TGTGCCAGCAGCTTAAATCGGGGGAGCACAGATACGCAGTATTTT
cdr3_aa: CASSLNRGSTDTQYF

clone_size: NA
d_call: NA
v_call: TRBV7-8
j_call: TRBJ2-1
cdr3_length: 16
cdr3_nt: TGTGCCAGCAGCTTAGTGCTTCAAGGCTCCTACAATGAGCAGTTCTTC
cdr3_aa: CASSLVLQGSYNEQFF

clone_size: NA
d_call: TRBD2
v_call: TRBV6-2/TRBV6-3
j_call: TRBJ2-1
cdr3_length: 13
cdr3_nt: TGTGCCAGCAGGGGACTAGCCTACAATGAGCAGTTCTTC
cdr3_aa: CASRGLAYNEQFF

clone_size: few
d_call: NA
v_call: TRBV7-9
j_call: TRBJ1-1
cdr3_length: 12
cdr3_nt: TGTGCCAGCAGCCCCCATGGGAATGAGGCTTTCTTT
cdr3_aa: CASSPHGNEAFF

clone_size: NA
d_call: NA
v_call: TRBV10-3
j_call: TRBJ2-7
cdr3_length: 15
cdr3_nt: TGTGCCATCAGTGAGGGGAGCGGAGGTGGCTACGAGCAGTACTTC
cdr3_aa: CAISEGSGGGYEQYF

clone_size: NA
d_call: NA
v_call: TRBV9
j_call: TRBJ1-5
cdr3_length: 13
cdr3_nt: TGTGCCAGCAGCGTAGGGTTCTCGGAGCCCCAGCATTTT
cdr3_aa: CASSVGFSEPQHF

clone_size: NA
d_call: NA
v_call: TRBV7-9
j_call: TRBJ2-3
cdr3_length: 14
cdr3_nt: TGTGCCAGCTCACTAACCCAGGTCACAGATACGCAGTATTTT
cdr3_aa: CASSLTQVTDTQYF

clone_size: few
d_call: NA
v_call: TRBV28
j_call: TRBJ1-1
cdr3_length: 15
cdr3_nt: TGTGCCAGCAGTTTAGCGGGTGGGGGCAGTTGGAAAGCTTTCTTT
cdr3_aa: CASSLAGGGSWKAFF

clone_size: NA
d_call: NA
v_call: TRBV12-3/TRBV12-4
j_call: TRBJ2-7
cdr3_length: 15
cdr3_nt: TGTGCCAGCAGTTTGGCCACCAAGGGGGGAGCCGAGCAGTACTTC
cdr3_aa: CASSLATKGGAEQYF

clone_size: NA
d_call: NA
v_call: TRBV10-2
j_call: TRBJ2-5
cdr3_length: 15
cdr3_nt: TGCGCCAGCAGTGGGACTGACAGGAGTAAAGAGACCCAGTACTTC
cdr3_aa: CASSGTDRSKETQYF

clone_size: many
d_call: NA
v_call: TRBV7-2
j_call: TRBJ1-2
cdr3_length: 18
cdr3_nt: TGTGCCAGCAGCTTAGTGGACTACGGGGGCCTTGTTGGCTATGGCTACACCTTC
cdr3_aa: CASSLVDYGGLVGYGYTF

clone_size: NA
d_call: NA
v_call: TRBV11-2
j_call: TRBJ2-1
cdr3_length: 12
cdr3_nt: TGTGCCAGCAGCTCGCGACCCGAAGAGCAGTTCTTC
cdr3_aa: CASSSRPEEQFF

clone_size: many
d_call: NA
v_call: TRBV7-3
j_call: TRBJ2-3
cdr3_length: 14
cdr3_nt: TGTGCCAGCAGCGCAGCGGCAGGGGCAGATACGCAGTATTTT
cdr3_aa: CASSAAAGADTQYF

clone_size: NA
d_call: TRBD1
v_call: TRBV7-9
j_call: TRBJ1-2
cdr3_length: 18
cdr3_nt: TGTGCCAGCAGCTCCCGGGACAGGGGGCTGGTAAAGACCTATGGCTACACCTTC
cdr3_aa: CASSSRDRGLVKTYGYTF

clone_size: few
d_call: NA
v_call: TRBV12-3/TRBV12-4
j_call: TRBJ1-2
cdr3_length: 15
cdr3_nt: TGTGCCAGCAGCCCCCGCTCGGCGGGGAGCCATGGCTACACCTTC
cdr3_aa: CASSPRSAGSHGYTF

clone_size: few
d_call: NA
v_call: TRBV4-3
j_call: TRBJ2-1
cdr3_length: 17
cdr3_nt: TGCGCCAGCAGCCAAGATTCGGCGGGAAGCTCCTACAATGAGCAGTTCTTC
cdr3_aa: CASSQDSAGSSYNEQFF

clone_size: NA
d_call: TRBD2
v_call: TRBV29-1
j_call: TRBJ2-5
cdr3_length: 14
cdr3_nt: TGCAGCGTTGGCCTGGGAGGGACTGGAGAGACCCAGTACTTC
cdr3_aa: CSVGLGGTGETQYF

clone_size: few
d_call: TRBD2
v_call: TRBV2
j_call: TRBJ2-7
cdr3_length: 14
cdr3_nt: TGTGCCAGCAGTGGGGCTAGCGGGGCCTACGAGCAGTACTTC
cdr3_aa: CASSGASGAYEQYF

clone_size: NA
d_call: TRBD2
v_call: TRBV7-6
j_call: TRBJ2-2
cdr3_length: 15
cdr3_nt: TGTGCCAGCAGCGCCCGACTAGCGGGAGGTGGGGAGCTGTTTTTT
cdr3_aa: CASSARLAGGGELFF

clone_size: many
d_call: NA
v_call: TRBV7-2
j_call: TRBJ1-2
cdr3_length: 16
cdr3_nt: TGTGCCAGCAGCCAGCCCCCGCAGGGGCAGAACTATGGCTACACCTTC
cdr3_aa: CASSQPPQGQNYGYTF

clone_size: NA
d_call: NA
v_call: TRBV5-1
j_call: TRBJ2-7
cdr3_length: 13
cdr3_nt: TGCGCCAGCAGCTTGGTAACAGGGAGAGAGCAGTACTTC
cdr3_aa: CASSLVTGREQYF

clone_size: few
d_call: NA
v_call: TRBV5-1
j_call: TRBJ1-6
cdr3_length: 16
cdr3_nt: TGCGCCAGCAGCTTGATTCCAGACGCCTATAATTCACCCCTCCACTTT
cdr3_aa: CASSLIPDAYNSPLHF

clone_size: NA
d_call: NA
v_call: TRBV11-2
j_call: TRBJ2-5
cdr3_length: 16
cdr3_nt: TGTGCCAGCAGCTTTTCCAGGGGTGGGAACCAAGAGACCCAGTACTTC
cdr3_aa: CASSFSRGGNQETQYF

clone_size: NA
d_call: TRBD2
v_call: TRBV27
j_call: TRBJ2-2
cdr3_length: 15
cdr3_nt: TGTGCCAGCAGTATAGCGGGAGTGAACACCGGGGAGCTGTTTTTT
cdr3_aa: CASSIAGVNTGELFF

clone_size: few
d_call: NA
v_call: TRBV7-9
j_call: TRBJ1-1
cdr3_length: 13
cdr3_nt: TGTGCCAGCAGCCCCCAGAAGGGGACGGAAGCTTTCTTT
cdr3_aa: CASSPQKGTEAFF

clone_size: NA
d_call: NA
v_call: TRBV7-9
j_call: TRBJ2-7
cdr3_length: 16
cdr3_nt: TGTGCCAGCAGCTTAGTGGGGGGCACAGGGGCCTACGAGCAGTACTTC
cdr3_aa: CASSLVGGTGAYEQYF

clone_size: few
d_call: TRBD2
v_call: TRBV4-1
j_call: TRBJ2-1
cdr3_length: 17
cdr3_nt: TGCGCCAGCAGCCAGGGACTAGCGTATCGCCTCTACAATGAGCAGTTCTTC
cdr3_aa: CASSQGLAYRLYNEQFF

clone_size: NA
d_call: NA
v_call: TRBV2
j_call: TRBJ2-5
cdr3_length: 16
cdr3_nt: TGTGCCAGCACTCCGGCGGGGGCCGTACTCCAAGAGACCCAGTACTTC
cdr3_aa: CASTPAGAVLQETQYF

clone_size: NA
d_call: NA
v_call: TRBV6-1
j_call: TRBJ1-1
cdr3_length: 14
cdr3_nt: TGTGCCAGCATCGAAGGACAAGGGAGGACTGAAGCTTTCTTT
cdr3_aa: CASIEGQGRTEAFF

clone_size: many
d_call: NA
v_call: TRBV7-2
j_call: TRBJ2-1
cdr3_length: 17
cdr3_nt: TGTGCCAGCAGCTTAGCACTCATCTTACCGTCTCACAATGAGCAGTTCTTC
cdr3_aa: CASSLALILPSHNEQFF

clone_size: few
d_call: NA
v_call: TRBV5-6
j_call: TRBJ2-7
cdr3_length: 15
cdr3_nt: TGTGCCAGCAGCCTCGGGGGGCGCGGAGGATACGAGCAGTACTTC
cdr3_aa: CASSLGGRGGYEQYF

clone_size: NA
d_call: TRBD2
v_call: TRBV27
j_call: TRBJ2-1
cdr3_length: 16
cdr3_nt: TGTGCCAGCAGTTTATCCGCGGGAGACTCCTACAATGAGCAGTTCTTC
cdr3_aa: CASSLSAGDSYNEQFF

clone_size: few
d_call: TRBD2
v_call: TRBV20-1
j_call: TRBJ2-3
cdr3_length: 16
cdr3_nt: TGCAGTGCTCTCGATGGCGGGGGTAGAGGTGCAGATACGCAGTATTTT
cdr3_aa: CSALDGGGRGADTQYF

clone_size: many
d_call: NA
v_call: TRBV5-6
j_call: TRBJ1-2
cdr3_length: 14
cdr3_nt: TGTGCCAGCAGCAGGACATCGGGGAGCGGGGGCTACACCTTC
cdr3_aa: CASSRTSGSGGYTF

clone_size: many
d_call: NA
v_call: TRBV7-2
j_call: TRBJ2-3
cdr3_length: 14
cdr3_nt: TGTGCCAGCAGCTTAACTATGGGCACAGATACGCAGTATTTT
cdr3_aa: CASSLTMGTDTQYF

clone_size: NA
d_call: TRBD2
v_call: TRBV5-1
j_call: TRBJ2-1
cdr3_length: 20
cdr3_nt: TGCGCCAGCAGACCCGGACTAGCGGGACGGATCAGTAGCTCCTACAATGAGCAGTTCTTC
cdr3_aa: CASRPGLAGRISSSYNEQFF

clone_size: few
d_call: NA
v_call: TRBV7-2
j_call: TRBJ1-5
cdr3_length: 14
cdr3_nt: TGTGCCAGCAGCTTAGCGGGGGGAGTGAGGCCCCAGCATTTT
cdr3_aa: CASSLAGGVRPQHF

clone_size: few
d_call: TRBD2
v_call: TRBV9
j_call: TRBJ2-1
cdr3_length: 15
cdr3_nt: TGTGCCAGCAGCGTAGCTCCGGGGGGAGGGAATGAGCAGTTCTTC
cdr3_aa: CASSVAPGGGNEQFF

clone_size: few
d_call: TRBD2
v_call: TRBV28
j_call: TRBJ2-1
cdr3_length: 15
cdr3_nt: TGTGCCAGCAGTTCGCCGGGCGGGAGGTCAAGTGAGCAGTTCTTC
cdr3_aa: CASSSPGGRSSEQFF

clone_size: NA
d_call: NA
v_call: TRBV5-1
j_call: TRBJ2-3
cdr3_length: 15
cdr3_nt: TGCGCCAGCAGCGTAGGACAGGCCCAGGGGGGTACGCAGTATTTT
cdr3_aa: CASSVGQAQGGTQYF

clone_size: many
d_call: TRBD2
v_call: TRBV7-2
j_call: TRBJ2-1
cdr3_length: 16
cdr3_nt: TGTGCCAGCAGCTTAGCGCGGGTAGCGGGAAAGAATGAGCAGTTCTTC
cdr3_aa: CASSLARVAGKNEQFF

clone_size: few
d_call: TRBD1
v_call: TRBV19
j_call: TRBJ1-1
cdr3_length: 14
cdr3_nt: TGTGCCAGTAGTTCGGACAGGGGAAACACTGAAGCTTTCTTT
cdr3_aa: CASSSDRGNTEAFF

clone_size: NA
d_call: NA
v_call: TRBV4-1
j_call: TRBJ2-2
cdr3_length: 15
cdr3_nt: TGCGCCAGCAGCCAAACCCACCTGGGCACCGGGGAGCTGTTTTTT
cdr3_aa: CASSQTHLGTGELFF

clone_size: NA
d_call: TRBD1
v_call: TRBV12-3/TRBV12-4
j_call: TRBJ2-6
cdr3_length: 16
cdr3_nt: TGTGCCAGCACCGGGACAGGGGATTTTGGGGCCAACGTCCTGACTTTC
cdr3_aa: CASTGTGDFGANVLTF

clone_size: NA
d_call: NA
v_call: TRBV7-9
j_call: TRBJ2-3
cdr3_length: 15
cdr3_nt: TGTGCCAGCAGATCCTCCGGGACTAGCACAGATACGCAGTATTTT
cdr3_aa: CASRSSGTSTDTQYF

clone_size: few
d_call: NA
v_call: TRBV3-1
j_call: TRBJ1-1
cdr3_length: 13
cdr3_nt: TGTGCCAGCAGCCTCCGTTGGAACACTGAAGCTTTCTTT
cdr3_aa: CASSLRWNTEAFF

clone_size: NA
d_call: NA
v_call: TRBV19
j_call: TRBJ1-1
cdr3_length: 12
cdr3_nt: TGTGCCAGTAGTGGGCGGAACACTGAAGCTTTCTTT
cdr3_aa: CASSGRNTEAFF

clone_size: few
d_call: TRBD2
v_call: TRBV5-4
j_call: TRBJ2-5
cdr3_length: 15
cdr3_nt: TGTGCCAGCAGCTTGAGGACTAGCGGGATAGAGACCCAGTACTTC
cdr3_aa: CASSLRTSGIETQYF